The 21 T cell receptor beta chains given below trace back to one sample, sequenced in a study of Graves' ophthalmopathy and Graves' hyperthyroidism (dated by TCRdb to 2016 to 2019). Sequencing used an Illumina HiSeq 2000. For repertoire sequencing, the TCR beta CDR3 regions were amplified from RNA transcripts. HTBI primers and the Qiagen OneStep RT-PCR kit were used in a first-round RT-PCR, which was followed by a second-round multiplex PCR, size selection and purification. TCRdb ran its own pipeline on the public reads, namely fastp trimming at Q25 and MiXCR clone calling, and kept in-frame beta chains. One record per CDR3 amino acid sequence lists the most common genes and DNA. Within this sample are over 500,000 distinct CDR3 sequences, with 22% of them counted one time only. The top ten clonotypes cover approximately 6.9% of the sample. Sequencing input: peripheral blood. The receptors shown here come from a woman younger than 30 with stable Graves' hyperthyroidism. Some clones in this sample may be carry-over from other donors' samples. Donor details come from another sample of the same person, matched by shared clones.

This clonotype was observed many times. J is TRBJ2-7 and V is TRBV20-1, with 7 bases lining up with TRBD2. CDR1 is DFQATT and CDR2 is SNEGSKA in the germline V gene (reference sequence). The CDR3 covers 13 residues. Losses at the gene ends were 6 bases for V and 7 bases for J; bases not matched to a gene: 12. The DNA for the CDR3 is TGCAGTGCAACATCACCCGCCGGGGGGGAGCAGTACTTC. It encodes CSATSPAGGEQYF.

The V gene is TRBV19, the J gene TRBJ1-1; tentative D call: TRBD1 (6 bases). Germline V gives CDR1 LNHDA, CDR2 SQIVND (reference sequence). Trimming stripped 3 bases from V and 1 base from J, with 12 bases between. The CDR3 totals 15 residues. The CDR3 region is CASSITGQGNTEAFF. The CDR3, as DNA: TGTGCCAGTAGTATTACAGGGCAGGGGAACACTGAAGCTTTCTTT.

The table lists this clonotype with a few counts. The J gene is TRBJ2-7, the V gene TRBV6-5; D is possibly TRBD1 (6 bases). This CDR3 region has 15 residues. Germline V gives CDR1 MNHEY, CDR2 SVGAGI. Trimming stripped 2 bases from V and 1 base from J, with 12 bases between. CDR3 bases: TGTGCCAGCAGTTACCCGCAGACAGGTTCCTACGAGCAGTACTTC. Its protein product is CASSYPQTGSYEQYF.

This clonotype was picked up many times. The CDR3 nucleotides are TGTGCCTGGAGTGTACCAGGACACTATAATTCACCCCTCCACTTT. Protein sequence: CAWSVPGHYNSPLHF. V gene TRBV30 combines with J gene TRBJ1-6, with D possibly matching TRBD1 (5 bases). Trimming left V 0 bases short and J 3 bases short, with 9 bases between. The CDR3 extends over 15 amino acids. Per germline, CDR1 GTSNPN and CDR2 SVGIG (reference sequence).

CDR3 in amino acids: CASGIGQGAYEQYF. DNA for the CDR3: TGTGCCAGCGGAATTGGACAGGGGGCCTACGAGCAGTACTTC. The chain is built from TRBV2 and TRBJ2-7, with TRBD1 identical over 10 bases. The germline V gene has CDR1 SNHLY and CDR2 FYNNEI. The CDR3 sequence is 14 residues long. With 8 bases clipped from V and 2 bases from J, the junction kept 6 bases outside the gene matches.

This clonotype was observed at least ten times. The chain combines TRBV20-1 with TRBJ2-7; 7 positions match TRBD2. The V gene end was trimmed by 1 base and the J gene end by 0 bases; junction bases not matched to a gene: 3. CDR1 DFQATT and CDR2 SNEGSKA come from the germline V gene (reference sequence). This CDR3 is 14 amino acids long. CDR3 bases: TGCAGTGCTAGAGTTGGCGGGAGCTCCTACGAGCAGTACTTC. Amino acids: CSARVGGSSYEQYF.

There are a few counts of this clonotype. This rearrangement joins TRBV5-1 to TRBJ2-5; D unresolved. This CDR3 is 14 amino acids long. Germline CDR1 and CDR2: SGHRS and YFSETQ. With 0 bases removed from V and 6 bases from J, the gap between germline ends came to 12 bases. The CDR3 loop is CASSLESQEQTQYF. CDR3 in DNA: TGCGCCAGCAGCTTGGAATCCCAAGAACAGACCCAGTACTTC. The variable domain in full, completed from reference TRBV5-1 and TRBJ2-5, reads KAGVTQTPRYLIKTRGQQVTLSCSPISGHRSVSWYQQTPGQGLQFLFEYFSETQRNKGNFPGRFSGRQFSNSRSEMNVSTLELGDSALYLCASSLESQEQTQYFGPGTRLLVL.

Comment on this clonotype: This clone may be a read error of a much larger clone one base away. This sequence joins TRBV10-3 and TRBJ1-1; D is perhaps TRBD1 (6 bases). There are 15 residues in the CDR3. Deletions cut 7 bases from V and 1 base from J, with 16 bases between. Germline CDR1 reads ENHRY; CDR2 reads SYGVKD. CDR3 loop: CAITNRARANTEAFF. Written as DNA, the CDR3 is TGTGCCATCACCAACAGGGCCAGAGCGAACACTGAAGCTTTCTTT.

This clonotype was counted ten times or more. V is TRBV19 and J is TRBJ2-7, with a tentative D call TRBD1 (6 bases). The germline CDR1 and CDR2 sequences are LNHDA and SQIVND (reference sequence). The CDR3 length is 15 residues. Trimming removed 0 bases at V and 7 bases at J, with 16 bases between. The CDR3 is CASSIEETGMEEQYF. CDR3 in DNA: TGTGCCAGTAGTATAGAGGAGACAGGAATGGAAGAGCAGTACTTC.

Ten or more counts support this clonotype. The chain is built from TRBV27 and TRBJ2-5, with 7 bases fitting TRBD1. The length of the CDR3 is 15 residues. The germline CDR1 and CDR2 sequences are MNHEY and SMNVEV (reference sequence). J was trimmed by 2 bases and V by 5 bases; bases with no gene match: 8. CDR3 bases: TGTGCCAGCAGTACACCAGACAGGGTGCAAGAGACCCAGTACTTC. The encoded protein is CASSTPDRVQETQYF.

Here the CDR3 reads CASRMGPAHIQYF. The CDR3 DNA reads as TGTGCCAGCAGGATGGGACCAGCTCACATTCAGTACTTC. The chain links TRBV6-1 to TRBJ2-4, with D possibly called TRBD1 or TRBD2 (5 bases each). V gave up 6 bases and J gave up 8 bases, with 14 bases separating them. The CDR3 is made up of 13 amino acids. Per germline, CDR1 MNHNS and CDR2 SASEGT.

The chain recombines TRBV6-5 with TRBJ1-6, with D possibly matching TRBD1 (5 bases). V was cut by 2 bases and J by 9 bases, with 20 bases left in between. Germline values: CDR1 MNHEY, CDR2 SVGAGI. The CDR3 runs 17 residues. In DNA form, the CDR3 reads TGTGCCAGCAGTTACGGGCGTGTGAGACAGAAACCTTCACCCCTCCACTTT. Protein product: CASSYGRVRQKPSPLHF.

A few counts support this clonotype. In DNA, the CDR3 is TGTGCCAGCAGTTTAGAACGAGGAGCGGGGGCCTCCTACGAGCAGTACTTC. It encodes CASSLERGAGASYEQYF. V gene TRBV28 combines with J gene TRBJ2-7, with TRBD2 matching 8 bases. Losses at the gene ends were 2 bases for V and 0 bases for J; bases not matched to a gene: 9. CDR1 MDHEN and CDR2 SYDVKM come from the germline V gene. The CDR3 spans 17 residues.

This clonotype occurred many times. The rearrangement joins TRBV6-2 or TRBV6-3 to TRBJ1-5; D uncertain. Germline V gene sequence: CDR1 MNHEY, CDR2 SVGEGT. The CDR3 has 16 amino acids. V lost 4 bases and J lost 3, with 16 bases in between. The chain's CDR3 is CASSLPLERSNQPQHF. Written as DNA, the CDR3 is TGTGCCAGCAGTTTGCCATTGGAGAGATCCAATCAGCCCCAGCATTTT.

This clonotype has ten or more counts. Since a much larger clone is just one base distant, this may be a read error. J is TRBJ1-2 and V is TRBV10-3; 10 positions match TRBD1. Per the germline V gene, CDR1 is ENHRY and CDR2 is SYGVKD. The CDR3 consists of 14 residues. V was pared by 10 bases and J by 2 bases, with 7 bases of the junction left unmatched. CDR3 sequence: CATSPGQGNYGYTF. The CDR3 nucleotides read TGTGCCACCAGCCCGGGACAGGGGAACTATGGCTACACCTTC.

There are a few counts of this clonotype. This chain uses TRBV4-2 with TRBJ2-5; TRBD2 agrees at 8 bases. CDR1 and CDR2 (germline): LGHNA, YNFKEQ. The trim removed 0 bases at V and 5 bases at J, leaving 8 bases unmatched. This CDR3 comprises 16 residues. The CDR3 DNA reads TGTGCCAGCAGCCAAGAGAGCGCGGGGGGTTCGGAGACCCAGTACTTC. This sequence encodes CASSQESAGGSETQYF.

This clonotype was recorded many times. Possible read error: a much larger clone is one base away. V and J are TRBV12-3 or TRBV12-4 and TRBJ2-7; 10 bases map to TRBD1. This CDR3 contains 16 residues. The DNA of the CDR3 is TGTGCCTGCAGTTGGACAGGGGGTCCCTCCTCCTACGAGCAGTACTTC. This sequence encodes CACSWTGGPSSYEQYF.

Ten or more counts support this clonotype. The CDR3 nucleotides are TGCAGTGCTGCCGGACAGGGTAACTATGGCTACACCTTC. Amino acids: CSAAGQGNYGYTF. The chain employs TRBV20-1 and TRBJ1-2, with 8 nucleotides matching TRBD1. The CDR3 consists of 13 residues. The germline V gene encodes CDR1 DFQATT and CDR2 SNEGSKA (reference sequence). The J segment lost 1 base and the V segment lost 5 bases, leaving 3 bases of the junction unmatched.

This clonotype was counted many times. The CDR3 reads CASTLANTEAFF. For the CDR3, the DNA is TGTGCCAGCACTCTCGCGAACACTGAAGCTTTCTTT. The chain has TRBV12-3 or TRBV12-4 and TRBJ1-1, with D unclear. This CDR3 has 12 amino acids. The V and J ends lost 7 bases and 1 base respectively, with 7 bases between them.

This clonotype was counted at least ten times. This sequence joins TRBV2 and TRBJ1-5; no definite D call. This CDR3 is built from 13 residues. V dropped 7 bases and J dropped 3 bases, with 10 bases sitting between them. The germline CDR1 and CDR2 sequences are SNHLY and FYNNEI. The CDR3 DNA reads TGTGCCAGCATCGGCGTTTCCAATCAGCCCCAGCATTTT. It yields the protein CASIGVSNQPQHF. The full variable domain, rest sourced from reference TRBV2 and TRBJ1-5, is EPEVTQTPSHQVTQMGQEVILRCVPISNHLYFYWYRQILGQKVEFLVSFYNNEISEKSEIFDDQFSVERPDGSNFTLKIRSTKLEDSAMYFCASIGVSNQPQHFGDGTRLSIL.

The table lists this clonotype with many counts. V is TRBV5-1 and J is TRBJ1-1, with TRBD1 as a possible D gene (5 bases). Trimming left V 2 bases short and J 1 base short, with 9 bases between. The CDR3 spans 14 residues. Germline CDR1 is SGHRS and CDR2 is YFSETQ. The CDR3 nucleotides are TGCGCCAGCAGCTTTGGACATCCGAACACTGAAGCTTTCTTT. It yields the protein CASSFGHPNTEAFF.